This is a list of T cell receptor beta chains from one sample in a study of T-cell memory formation after mild COVID-19. MiXCR, applied by TCRdb to the 5' RACE reads, yields one record per CDR3 protein. The repertoire has 430,000 or so distinct CDR3 sequences, roughly 25% of them found once; the top ten carry 12%. The source material was PBMCs or a T cell subset sorted from them (not recorded which). The receptors were gathered from an adult woman who had mild COVID-19 (a few samples of this study predate the infection). Cell type and time point are not known. Each CDR3 is given with its conserved first and last residue. The D gene is left open where the match is weak. The size entry is marked missing in some rows and otherwise reads once, few, many or a size class.

D gene: .
J gene: TRBJ2-7
clone size: .
V gene: TRBV7-9
CDR3 DNA: TGTGCCAGCAGCTCAGCTATGGTACCGCGGGACGAGCAGTACTTC
CDR3 protein: CASSSAMVPRDEQYF

D gene: .
J gene: TRBJ2-3
clone size: .
V gene: TRBV7-8
CDR3 DNA: TGTGCCAGCAGCTTAATGGGGCCCTACACAGATACGCAGTATTTT
CDR3 protein: CASSLMGPYTDTQYF

D gene: .
J gene: TRBJ2-7
clone size: few
V gene: TRBV7-9
CDR3 DNA: TGTGCCAGCAGCTTAGAAGTATTCGAGCAGTACTTC
CDR3 protein: CASSLEVFEQYF

D gene: TRBD1
J gene: TRBJ1-2
clone size: few
V gene: TRBV5-4
CDR3 DNA: TGTGCCAGCAGCTTGCAGGGGGCCCACTATGGCTACACCTTC
CDR3 protein: CASSLQGAHYGYTF

D gene: .
J gene: TRBJ1-2
clone size: few
V gene: TRBV7-9
CDR3 DNA: TGTGCCAGCAGCCACGCTGCTAACTATGGCTACACCTTC
CDR3 protein: CASSHAANYGYTF

D gene: TRBD2
J gene: TRBJ2-1
clone size: .
V gene: TRBV7-2
CDR3 DNA: TGTGCCAGCAGCCCATCGGGAGGGTTGGACTACAATGAGCAGTTCTTC
CDR3 protein: CASSPSGGLDYNEQFF

D gene: .
J gene: TRBJ2-4
clone size: few
V gene: TRBV12-3/TRBV12-4
CDR3 DNA: TGTGCCAGCAGCATTACAGGGATAGCCAAAAACATTCAGTACTTC
CDR3 protein: CASSITGIAKNIQYF

D gene: .
J gene: TRBJ2-7
clone size: few
V gene: TRBV3-1
CDR3 DNA: TGTGCCAGCAGCCACGACTCAAGCGGGTACCGGGAGCAGTACTTC
CDR3 protein: CASSHDSSGYREQYF

D gene: .
J gene: TRBJ2-3
clone size: .
V gene: TRBV3-1
CDR3 DNA: TGTGCCAGCAGCCAACAGCCCTCTTCCGAGGATTCAGATACGCAGTATTTT
CDR3 protein: CASSQQPSSEDSDTQYF

D gene: .
J gene: TRBJ2-6
clone size: few
V gene: TRBV29-1
CDR3 DNA: TGCAGCGTTGATCAGGCTACCTCTGGGGCCAACGTCCTGACTTTC
CDR3 protein: CSVDQATSGANVLTF